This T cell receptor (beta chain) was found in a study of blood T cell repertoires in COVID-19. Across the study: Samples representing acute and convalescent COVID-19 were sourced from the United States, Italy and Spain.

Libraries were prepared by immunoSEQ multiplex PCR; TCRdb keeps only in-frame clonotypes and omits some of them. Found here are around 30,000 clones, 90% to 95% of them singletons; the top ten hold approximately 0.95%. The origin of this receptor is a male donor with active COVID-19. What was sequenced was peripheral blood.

The CDR3 reads CASSWDSQAFF. CDR3 nucleotide sequence: TGTGCCAGCAGTTGGGACAGTCAGGCTTTCTTT. The chain is built from TRBV2 and TRBJ1-1; the match to TRBD1 covers 7 bases. V lost 5 bases to trimming and J lost 11 bases; unmatched junction nucleotides: 5. This CDR3 has 11 amino acids. Germline loops: CDR1 SNHLY, CDR2 FYNNEI.